One and the same sample provided the 27 T cell receptor beta chains below, sequenced in a study of regulatory and conventional T cells in RAG deficiency. Generated by immunoSEQ multiplex PCR, the TCRdb table keeps only in-frame clones and is missing some. This sample carries roughly 390 clones, 90% to 95% of them seen once, and the ten largest clones take roughly 5%. Blood CD4+ CD25-high CD127-low regulatory T cells supplied the genomic DNA template. Material: CD4+ Tregs sorted from blood. These receptors were taken from a human donor with RAG deficiency presenting as severe combined immunodeficiency.

The chain recombines TRBV27 with TRBJ2-5, with D perhaps matching TRBD1 (6 bases). Germline-derived CDR1 and CDR2 are MNHEY and SMNVEV (reference sequence). This CDR3 comprises 15 residues. Trimming removed 3 bases from V and 5 bases from J, with 16 bases in between. CDR3 nucleotides: TGTGCCAGCAGTTTTGATCCCTACAGGGTGGAGACCCAGTACTTC. This codes for CASSFDPYRVETQYF.

The chain couples TRBV9 to TRBJ2-3; perhaps TRBD1 as D (6 bases). This CDR3 has 15 residues. CDR1 SGDLS and CDR2 YYNGEE come from the germline V gene. V lost 4 bases and J lost 0, with 12 bases in between. The CDR3 sequence: CASSPGHPSTDTQYF. In DNA form, the CDR3 reads TGTGCCAGCAGCCCGGGACACCCTAGCACAGATACGCAGTATTTT.

This sequence joins TRBV6-1 and TRBJ2-2; a possible D gene is TRBD1 (5 bases). Per the germline V gene, CDR1 is MNHNS and CDR2 is SASEGT. CDR3 size: 13 residues. V was clipped by 4 bases and J by 4 bases, with 7 bases between them. The CDR3 loop reads CASSAQGTGELFF. The CDR3 nucleotides read TGTGCCAGCAGTGCCCAGGGCACCGGGGAGCTGTTTTTT.

V gene TRBV7-2 combines with J gene TRBJ2-3, with unresolved D. V lost 1 base to trimming and J lost 2 bases, with 4 bases between them. This CDR3 spans 13 amino acids. The germline V gene has CDR1 SGHTA and CDR2 FQGNSA. The CDR3 DNA is TGTGCCAGCAGCTTAGGACACACAGATACGCAGTATTTT. It specifies CASSLGHTDTQYF.

The chain couples TRBV8-2 to TRBJ2-6. TRBV8-2 is a pseudogene locus. The CDR3 extends over 15 amino acids. The CDR3 nucleotides are TGTGGCAACGAGTCAACACAAAGTCGGGCCAACGTCCTGACTTTC. The encoded protein is CGNESTQSRANVLTF.

This chain joins TRBV15 and TRBJ2-3, with a possible D match to TRBD1 (6 bases). V lost 1 base and J lost 1, with 6 bases in between. In germline, CDR1 is LNHNV, CDR2 YYDKDF (reference sequence). The CDR3 is 14 amino acids. This chain's CDR3 is CATSRGQGTDTQYF. In DNA form, the CDR3 reads TGTGCCACCAGCAGAGGACAGGGCACAGATACGCAGTATTTT.

The V and J genes are TRBV7-2 and TRBJ2-7, with 9 bases that match TRBD2. V trimming: 1 base; J trimming: 5 bases; junction bases outside the gene matches: 3. Germline V CDR1 and CDR2: SGHTA, FQGNSA. The CDR3 runs to 14 residues. In DNA form, the CDR3 reads TGTGCCAGCAGCTTAGGCGGCGGGAGGGACGAGCAGTACTTC. Its protein is CASSLGGGRDEQYF.

The CDR3 loop reads CASSPASDTQETQYF. CDR3 nucleotides: TGTGCCAGCAGTCCGGCCTCCGACACGCAAGAGACCCAGTACTTC. The genes are TRBV6-5 and TRBJ2-5; D gene ambiguous. CDR1 MNHEY and CDR2 SVGAGI come from the germline V gene. CDR3 size: 15 residues. V shed 5 bases and J shed 2 bases, with 15 bases lying between them.

The CDR3 coding sequence is TGTGCCAGCGGAGCCGGGACAGCCGTCGTAGATACGCAGTATTTT. Amino acids: CASGAGTAVVDTQYF. The chain employs TRBV7-9 and TRBJ2-3; 7 nucleotides line up with TRBD1. Germline V CDR1 and CDR2: SEHNR, FQNEAQ (reference sequence). Losses at the gene ends were 8 bases for V and 5 bases for J; bases not matched to a gene: 13. This CDR3 contains 15 residues. Complete variable domain (other parts from reference TRBV7-9 and TRBJ2-3): DTGVSQNPRHKITKRGQNVTFRCDPISEHNRLYWYRQTLGQGPEFLTYFQNEAQLEKSRLLSDRFSAERPKGSFSTLEIQRTEQGDSAMYLCASGAGTAVVDTQYFGPGTRLTVL.

This sequence joins TRBV9 and TRBJ1-1; the D gene is possibly TRBD1 (5 bases). In germline, CDR1 is SGDLS, CDR2 YYNGEE. V was shortened by 4 bases and J by 1 base, with 11 bases between the two germline ends. The length of the CDR3 is 14 residues. Here the CDR3 DNA reads TGTGCCAGCAGCTTCGGGAGGGGGAACACTGAAGCTTTCTTT. This encodes CASSFGRGNTEAFF.

This chain connects TRBV2 to TRBJ2-7; D is unclear. In germline, CDR1 is SNHLY, CDR2 FYNNEI. Trimming pared 6 bases from V and 7 bases from J, leaving 10 bases between. This CDR3 contains 11 residues. The CDR3 region has the DNA TGTGCCAGCAGCAGGAGTTGGGAGCAGTACTTC. Translation gives CASSRSWEQYF. The whole variable domain, filled in from reference TRBV2 and TRBJ2-7, reads EPEVTQTPSHQVTQMGQEVILRCVPISNHLYFYWYRQILGQKVEFLVSFYNNEISEKSEIFDDQFSVERPDGSNFTLKIRSTKLEDSAMYFCASSRSWEQYFGPGTRLTVT.

This rearrangement joins TRBV5-1 to TRBJ2-2; TRBD1 matches at 7 bases. V was pared by 4 bases and J by 0 bases, with 3 bases of the junction left unmatched. The CDR3 is 15 residues long. The germline V gene has CDR1 SGHRS and CDR2 YFSETQ. This CDR3 reads CASSARGTNTGELFF. For the CDR3, the DNA is TGCGCCAGCAGCGCCAGGGGGACGAACACCGGGGAGCTGTTTTTT.

The rearrangement links TRBV12-1 to TRBJ2-6; TRBD1, the table's D call, lacks a check against the DNA. TRBV12-1 is recorded as a pseudogene. The CDR3 spans 18 residues. CDR3 amino acids: CASSCTHVGQSRANVLTF. CDR3 DNA: TGTGCCAGCAGCTGTACCCATGTAGGACAAAGTCGGGCCAACGTCCTGACTTTC.

CDR3 DNA sequence: TGTGCCAGCAGCCCCAATCCGGGACAGTACACTGAAGCTTTCTTT. It yields the protein CASSPNPGQYTEAFF. V is TRBV7-2 and J is TRBJ1-1, with TRBD1 matching 7 bases. Trimming removed 5 bases from V and 3 bases from J; junction bases left unmatched: 9. The V gene's germline CDR1 is SGHTA and CDR2 FQGNSA. This CDR3 region has 15 residues.

The CDR3 reads CASSPGLGAAQYF. The CDR3 coding sequence is TGTGCCAGCTCACCTGGCCTAGGCGCCGCGCAGTACTTC. The V and J genes are TRBV18 and TRBJ2-7; the D is unclear. The CDR3 consists of 13 residues. The ends were cut back, 3 bases at V and 9 bases at J, with 15 bases in the middle. Germline values: CDR1 KGHSH, CDR2 LQKENI.

V gene TRBV19 combines with J gene TRBJ2-1; TRBD1 or TRBD2 may be the D gene (5 bases each). Trimming took 7 bases from V and 0 from J, leaving 19 bases between them. The CDR3 runs to 17 residues. Germline V lookup: CDR1 LNHDA, CDR2 SQIVND (reference sequence). CDR3 in DNA: TGTGCCAGTATGAGGGGTGGCGTTACGAGCTCCTACAATGAGCAGTTCTTC. Translating gives CASMRGGVTSSYNEQFF.

The CDR3 DNA reads TGTGCCAGCTCACCAAGCACAGATACGCAGTATTTT. Its protein product is CASSPSTDTQYF. The chain joins TRBV18 to TRBJ2-3; D call uncertain. The CDR3 runs 12 residues. Trimming cost V 2 bases and J 0 bases, with 0 bases left between them. Germline V gene data show CDR1 as KGHSH and CDR2 as LQKENI.

The V gene is TRBV7-7, the J gene TRBJ2-6; D is ambiguous. Germline V gene data show CDR1 as SSHAT and CDR2 as FNYEAQ (reference sequence). V was pared by 5 bases and J by 5 bases, with 19 bases between. This CDR3 spans 17 amino acids. CDR3 sequence: CASSQKVPQSRANVLTF. The CDR3 coding sequence is TGTGCCAGCAGCCAAAAGGTGCCACAAAGTCGGGCCAACGTCCTGACTTTC.

This sequence joins TRBV4-2 and TRBJ2-3; 9 bases are a match to TRBD1. CDR1 is LGHNA, CDR2 YNFKEQ, per germline. Germline trimming cut 1 base from V and 3 bases from J; bases unmatched to any gene: 5. The CDR3 has 16 residues. The CDR3 DNA sequence: TGTGCCAGCAGCCAAGCGGACAGGGGAAGGACAGATACGCAGTATTTT. It specifies CASSQADRGRTDTQYF.

This chain uses TRBV4-3 with TRBJ1-2, with 7 bases lining up with TRBD1. The CDR3 runs 12 residues. The V gene end was trimmed by 4 bases and the J gene end by 5 bases; junction bases not matched to a gene: 1. Germline CDR1 is LGHNA and CDR2 is YSLEER. The CDR3 nucleotides are TGCGCCAGCAGCCTGACAGGGTATGGCTACACCTTC. Translated, it gives CASSLTGYGYTF.

There are a few counts of this clone. This chain connects TRBV10-1 to TRBJ1-1, with D perhaps matching TRBD1 (6 bases). This CDR3 contains 13 residues. Germline V gene data show CDR1 as WNHNN and CDR2 as SYGVQD (reference sequence). The germline V and J ends were trimmed by 4 bases and 5 bases, with 11 bases remaining between them. The CDR3 DNA follows: TGCGCCAGCAGTGTCAGGGGCCGGACTGAAGCTTTCTTT. It yields the protein CASSVRGRTEAFF.

The V call is TRBV27, the J call TRBJ1-2; no firm D call. Germline CDR1 is MNHEY and CDR2 is SMNVEV (reference sequence). The V end lost 5 bases, the J end lost 8 bases, and 21 bases lay between the germline ends. The CDR3 contains 15 residues. The CDR3: CASSPRRLFEQGYTF. CDR3 coding DNA: TGTGCCAGCAGTCCCCGCCGATTATTTGAACAGGGCTACACCTTC.

The rearrangement links TRBV18 to TRBJ1-1; 7 bases agree with TRBD1. Germline trimming cut 4 bases from V and 4 bases from J; bases unmatched to any gene: 3. From germline, CDR1 is KGHSH and CDR2 LQKENI. The CDR3 is made up of 13 amino acids. The CDR3 spells CASSRQGGTEAFF. The DNA for the CDR3 is TGTGCCAGCTCACGACAGGGAGGCACTGAAGCTTTCTTT.

The chain has TRBV12-5 and TRBJ2-5; D possibly corresponds to TRBD1 (6 bases). From germline, CDR1 is LGHNT and CDR2 FRNRAP. Trimming cost V 2 bases and J 1 base, with 20 bases left between them. The CDR3 totals 18 residues. The CDR3 sequence is CASGLSYVVDRTQETQYF. The CDR3 nucleotides read TGTGCTAGTGGTTTGTCTTACGTCGTCGACAGGACCCAAGAGACCCAGTACTTC.

This clone was detected once. V is TRBV29-1 and J is TRBJ1-2, with 7 positions matching TRBD1. V gave up 1 base and J gave up 7 bases; unmatched junction bases: 3. Per the germline V gene, CDR1 is SQVTM and CDR2 is ANQGSEA. CDR3 length equals 12 residues. The CDR3 loop reads CSVEVTGLGYTF. The CDR3 coding sequence is TGCAGCGTTGAAGTGACAGGGCTTGGCTACACCTTC. The variable domain in full, with the rest retrieved from reference TRBV29-1 and TRBJ1-2, is SAVISQKPSRDICQRGTSLTIQCQVDSQVTMMFWYRQQPGQSLTLIATANQGSEATYESGFVIDKFPISRPNLTFSTLTVSNMSPEDSSIYLCSVEVTGLGYTFGSGTRLTVV.

The chain has TRBV5-1 and TRBJ2-7, with 7 positions matching TRBD1. CDR1 is SGHRS, CDR2 YFSETQ, per germline. The V segment lost 0 bases and the J segment 4 bases; nucleotides outside the gene matches: 10. The CDR3 extends over 16 amino acids. DNA of the CDR3: TGCGCCAGCAGCTTGGCCTCTGACAGGGAGCAGTACGAGCAGTACTTC. Protein sequence: CASSLASDREQYEQYF.

The V gene is TRBV28, the J gene TRBJ2-4; D remains ambiguous. CDR1 and CDR2 (germline): MDHEN, SYDVKM. Trimming pared 7 bases from V and 0 bases from J, leaving 16 bases between. This CDR3 is built from 16 residues. The CDR3 region is CASTTYPTLAKNIQYF. CDR3 nucleotides: TGTGCCAGCACCACTTACCCAACCTTAGCCAAAAACATTCAGTACTTC.